Below, 11 T cell receptor beta chains from the same sample are listed, as sequenced in a study of OX40 agonist ivuxolimab in advanced cancers. The repertoire was sequenced with immunoSEQ multiplex PCR; TCRdb's copy has only in-frame clones and lacks some. Altogether more than 95,000 clones are present, about 87% being singletons, with the ten largest covering 0.79%. The sample consisted of CD4+ or CD8+ T cells sorted from blood, taken in a trial of the OX40 agonist ivuxolimab. The receptors stem from an adult with an advanced solid tumor such as melanoma, head and neck, liver or kidney cancer.

V gene TRBV10-3 combines with J gene TRBJ1-4; D not certain. The CDR3 consists of 11 residues. From germline, CDR1 is ENHRY and CDR2 SYGVKD. V lost 3 bases and J 11 bases, leaving 7 bases between the germline ends. Here the CDR3 DNA reads TGTGCCATCAGTGAAGGAGAGAAACTGTTTTTT. This translates into CAISEGEKLFF.

Here the CDR3 reads CASSLRGGAKNIQYF. The CDR3 DNA is TGTGCCAGCAGCCTTCGGGGAGGGGCCAAAAACATTCAGTACTTC. This chain connects TRBV7-9 to TRBJ2-4; 7 bases align to TRBD2. The CDR3 extends over 15 amino acids. After removal of 5 bases from V and 1 base from J, the junction contained 5 bases not matched to a gene. Germline CDR1 is SEHNR and CDR2 is FQNEAQ (reference sequence). The whole variable domain, filled in from reference TRBV7-9 and TRBJ2-4, reads DTGVSQNPRHKITKRGQNVTFRCDPISEHNRLYWYRQTLGQGPEFLTYFQNEAQLEKSRLLSDRFSAERPKGSFSTLEIQRTEQGDSAMYLCASSLRGGAKNIQYFGAGTRLSVL.

The genes are TRBV7-8 and TRBJ2-7, with 8 nucleotides matching TRBD1. The germline gives CDR1 SGHVS, CDR2 FQNEAQ. Losses at the gene ends were 5 bases for V and 6 bases for J; bases not matched to a gene: 9. The CDR3 totals 14 residues. This chain's CDR3 is CASSQRTGPTEQYF. CDR3 sequence (DNA): TGTGCCAGCAGCCAAAGGACAGGGCCCACCGAGCAGTACTTC.

The CDR3 reads CASSQGLSADTQYF. The CDR3 DNA sequence: TGTGCCAGCAGCCAAGGACTTTCGGCAGATACGCAGTATTTT. The chain combines TRBV7-2 with TRBJ2-3; the D gene is possibly TRBD2 (5 bases). Germline-derived CDR1 and CDR2 are SGHTA and FQGNSA. The ends were cut back, 5 bases at V and 4 bases at J, with 13 bases in the middle. The CDR3 totals 14 residues.

This sequence joins TRBV7-2 and TRBJ2-3; D not resolved. Germline V gene lookup returns CDR1 SGHTA and CDR2 FQGNSA. This CDR3 spans 12 amino acids. V lost 1 base and J 2 bases, leaving 1 base between the germline ends. The CDR3 sequence is CASSLDTDTQYF. CDR3 nucleotides: TGTGCCAGCAGCTTAGACACAGATACGCAGTATTTT.

The rearrangement joins TRBV6-5 to TRBJ1-1; no definite D call. CDR1 and CDR2 (germline): MNHEY, SVGAGI. The CDR3 has 13 amino acids. Trimming shortened V by 5 bases and J by 1 base, and 8 bases separated the two germline ends. Written as DNA, the CDR3 is TGTGCCAGCAGTCACTTAGGGAACACTGAAGCTTTCTTT. Residues: CASSHLGNTEAFF.

The chain uses TRBV28 and TRBJ2-7; D not certain. The CDR3 is 15 amino acids. In germline, CDR1 is MDHEN, CDR2 SYDVKM. The V end was cut by 5 bases, the J end by 0 bases, with 14 bases between. The CDR3 protein is CASSQSLPSSYEQYF. CDR3 nucleotide sequence: TGTGCCAGCAGTCAAAGCCTCCCGAGCTCCTACGAGCAGTACTTC.

This chain uses TRBV6-6 with TRBJ2-1; perhaps TRBD2 as D (7 bases). Germline V gives CDR1 MNHNY, CDR2 SVGAGI (reference sequence). The CDR3 is made up of 14 amino acids. Between the trimmed V and J ends, which lost 8 bases and 9 bases, there was a span of 20 bases. CDR3 sequence: CASLKGGTPGEQFF. The CDR3 bases are TGTGCCAGCCTTAAGGGGGGGACCCCGGGTGAGCAGTTCTTC.

The chain carries TRBV21-1 and TRBJ1-5. TRBV21-1 is designated a pseudogene. CDR3 size: 12 residues. The CDR3 coding sequence is TGTGCCAGCAGCAAATTAAGTCAGCCCCAGCATTTT. Residues: CASSKLSQPQHF.

V is TRBV5-4 and J is TRBJ2-2; 8 bases agree with TRBD1. The J segment lost 5 bases and the V segment lost 5 bases, leaving 8 bases of the junction unmatched. The CDR3 runs to 15 residues. CDR1 SGHNT and CDR2 YYREEE come from the germline V gene (reference sequence). Here the CDR3 reads CASRQGAGQTGELFF. CDR3 in DNA: TGTGCCAGCAGGCAGGGGGCAGGGCAGACCGGGGAGCTGTTTTTT. The variable domain in full, with the rest retrieved from reference TRBV5-4 and TRBJ2-2, is ETGVTQSPTHLIKTRGQQVTLRCSSQSGHNTVSWYQQALGQGPQFIFQYYREEENGRGNFPPRFSGLQFPNYSSELNVNALELDDSALYLCASRQGAGQTGELFFGEGSRLTVL.

This clone has more than one count but fewer than ten. The chain is built from TRBV5-4 and TRBJ1-4, with TRBD1 matching 9 bases. CDR3 length: 16 residues. CDR1 SGHNT and CDR2 YYREEE come from the germline V gene (reference sequence). The V gene end was trimmed by 3 bases and the J gene end by 7 bases; junction bases not matched to a gene: 10. For the CDR3, the DNA is TGTGCCAGCAGCTATGCGACAGGGGGTAAGGGTGAAAAACTGTTTTTT. This codes for CASSYATGGKGEKLFF.